This TCR beta chain was obtained from a study of blood T cell repertoires in COVID-19. This clone was recorded only once. Here immunoSEQ multiplex PCR was the method, and the copy in TCRdb shows in-frame clones only, minus some. In the table there are 200,000 or so clones, around 86% of which are singletons. J lost 12 bases, V lost 2 bases, and 6 bases had no gene match. CDR1 is LGHNA and CDR2 is YSLEER in the germline V gene. The length of the CDR3 is 13 residues. The sequenced material came from peripheral blood. The TCR comes from a man aged 55-75 years with acute or convalescent COVID-19. This chain links TRBV4-3 with TRBJ1-4; 7 positions match TRBD1. CDR3 protein: CASSQLLGTELFF. The CDR3 DNA follows: TGCGCCAGCAGCCAACTATTGGGGACAGAACTGTTTTTT.